A single sample gave rise to the 8 T cell receptor beta chains below, sequenced in a study of shared clonotypes between healthy human individuals (TCRdb year 2020). Preparation of the library involved the immunoSEQ multiplex PCR assay. This is the immuneACCESS table as TCRdb keeps it, with only in-frame sequences that have V and J called. A part of the clones is gone; compared with another copy, unresolved V genes explain less than half, and the rest is unexplained. The sample has about 500,000 clones on record, roughly three quarters of them singletons. The top ten hold more than 10% of the sample. The sequencing sample was made of PBMCs. The source of these receptors is a woman aged 40-49 years in good health. Some clones in this sample may be carry-over from other donors' samples.

V gene TRBV5-1 combines with J gene TRBJ1-1, with 7 nucleotides matching TRBD1. Per germline, CDR1 SGHRS and CDR2 YFSETQ. The CDR3 is made up of 15 amino acids. V dropped 3 bases and J dropped 4; count of bases not matched to a gene: 9. The CDR3, as DNA: TGCGCCAGCAGCTCCACCAGGGGGGGTATCACTGAAGCTTTCTTT. Amino acid sequence: CASSSTRGGITEAFF.

This clone was detected a few times. J is TRBJ2-3 and V is TRBV6-5, with 10 bases aligning to TRBD2. This CDR3 is 16 amino acids long. Germline CDR1 reads MNHEY; CDR2 reads SVGAGI. Trimming removed 2 bases from V and 4 bases from J; junction bases left unmatched: 6. CDR3 loop: CASSYSLAGAADTQYF. The CDR3 nucleotides are TGTGCCAGCAGTTACAGCCTAGCGGGAGCTGCAGATACGCAGTATTTT.

The chain carries TRBV5-1 and TRBJ2-6; D gene ambiguous. The CDR3 has 18 residues. Germline V lookup: CDR1 SGHRS, CDR2 YFSETQ. V shed 0 bases and J shed 0 bases, with 13 bases lying between them. CDR3 sequence reads: CASSLEGRWGSGANVLTF. The DNA for the CDR3 is TGCGCCAGCAGCTTGGAGGGCAGGTGGGGCTCTGGGGCCAACGTCCTGACTTTC.

This rearrangement joins TRBV18 to TRBJ2-7; weak D call: TRBD2 (6 bases). The germline gives CDR1 KGHSH, CDR2 LQKENI. The CDR3 runs 13 residues. Trimming stripped 4 bases from V and 7 bases from J, with 14 bases between. DNA of the CDR3: TGTGCCAGCTCACAGGACTACGATAGGGAGCAGTACTTC. Translated, it gives CASSQDYDREQYF.

CDR3 bases: TGTGCCAGCAGAGGAAGCGGGAGGGCCAATGAGCAGTTCTTC. Its protein is CASRGSGRANEQFF. The rearrangement uses TRBV28 and TRBJ2-1; 10 bases line up with TRBD2. The CDR3 loop spans 14 amino acids. Per germline, CDR1 MDHEN and CDR2 SYDVKM. V trimming: 6 bases; J trimming: 6 bases; junction bases outside the gene matches: 5.

The chain couples TRBV7-2 to TRBJ1-6, with unresolved D. Between the trimmed V and J ends, which lost 0 bases and 7 bases, there was a span of 4 bases. Looked up from germline, CDR1 is SGHTA and CDR2 is FQGNSA. The CDR3 contains 13 residues. The CDR3 protein is CASSLAMNSPLHF. CDR3 bases: TGTGCCAGCAGCTTAGCAATGAATTCACCCCTCCACTTT.

This clone has ten or more counts. In the same sample, other DNA sequences code for this CDR3. The genes are TRBV7-2 and TRBJ1-5; tentative D call: TRBD1 (5 bases). V lost 5 bases and J lost 5, with 10 bases in between. The germline V gene has CDR1 SGHTA and CDR2 FQGNSA. The CDR3 sequence is 13 residues long. The DNA for the CDR3 is TGTGCCAGCAGCATAAGGGGTGATCAGCCCCAGCATTTT. Translated: CASSIRGDQPQHF.

This chain connects TRBV5-1 to TRBJ1-5; D ambiguous. The length of the CDR3 is 15 residues. V was shortened by 3 bases and J by 8 bases, with 18 bases between the two germline ends. The germline gives CDR1 SGHRS, CDR2 YFSETQ. This chain's CDR3 is CASSSGPDPGEPQHF. CDR3 sequence (DNA): TGCGCCAGCAGCTCCGGGCCTGACCCCGGTGAGCCCCAGCATTTT.